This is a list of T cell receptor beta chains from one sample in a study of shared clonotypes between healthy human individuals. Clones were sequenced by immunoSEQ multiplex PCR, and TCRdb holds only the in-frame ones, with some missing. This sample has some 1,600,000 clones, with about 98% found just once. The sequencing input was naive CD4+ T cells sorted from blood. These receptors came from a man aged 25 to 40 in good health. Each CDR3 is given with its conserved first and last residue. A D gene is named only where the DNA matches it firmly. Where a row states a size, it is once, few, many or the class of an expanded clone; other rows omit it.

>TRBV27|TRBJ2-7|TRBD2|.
TGTGCCAGCAGTCCGTGGACTAGCGGGACCCCGTACGAGCAGTACTTC
CASSPWTSGTPYEQYF
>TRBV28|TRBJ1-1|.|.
TGTGCCAGCAGTTCGGGTTCACAGGGTGGAACTGAAGCTTTCTTT
CASSSGSQGGTEAFF
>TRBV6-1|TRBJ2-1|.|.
TGTGCCAGCAGTGGTCAGGGGCGCGATGAGCAGTTCTTC
CASSGQGRDEQFF
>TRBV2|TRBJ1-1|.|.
TGTGCCAGCACCAAGGAGAGGGGCCAAGAAGCTTTCTTT
CASTKERGQEAFF
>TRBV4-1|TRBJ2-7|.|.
TGCGCCAGCAGCCAAGATCTAGAGACCCGTACCTACGAGCAGTACTTC
CASSQDLETRTYEQYF
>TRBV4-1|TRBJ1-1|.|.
TGCGCCAGCAGCCAAGATACCGCCAGGGGGAACACTGAAGCTTTCTTT
CASSQDTARGNTEAFF
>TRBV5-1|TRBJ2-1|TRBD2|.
TGCGCCAGCAGCTACGGACTAGCGGGGGGCAATGAGCAGTTCTTC
CASSYGLAGGNEQFF
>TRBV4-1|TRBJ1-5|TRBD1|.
TGCGCCAGCAGACGGGACAGGAACAGCAATCAGCCCCAGCATTTT
CASRRDRNSNQPQHF
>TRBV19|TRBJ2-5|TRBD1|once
TGTGCCAGTAGTATAGATGGGACAGGGGTGGAGACCCAGTACTTC
CASSIDGTGVETQYF
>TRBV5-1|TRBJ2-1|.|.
TGCGCCAGCAGCTTGATGGCGAGCTCCAATGAGCAGTTCTTC
CASSLMASSNEQFF
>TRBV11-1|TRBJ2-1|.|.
TGTGCCAGCAGCCCAGCAGGATCGACCTACAATGAGCAGTTCTTC
CASSPAGSTYNEQFF
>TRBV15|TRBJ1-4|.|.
TGTGCCACCAGCAGAGATTGGCAGGGGTCTGAAAAACTGTTTTTT
CATSRDWQGSEKLFF
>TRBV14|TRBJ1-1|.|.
TGTGCCAGCAGCCAAGACCCTTGGACTGAAGCTTTCTTT
CASSQDPWTEAFF
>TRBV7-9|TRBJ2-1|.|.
TGTGCCAGCAGCCAATCTAGGAGGCAGACCTTTGCTGAGCAGTTCTTC
CASSQSRRQTFAEQFF
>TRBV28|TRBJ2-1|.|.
TGTGCCAGCAGTTTATCCGGACAGCCCATCTACAATGAGCAGTTCTTC
CASSLSGQPIYNEQFF
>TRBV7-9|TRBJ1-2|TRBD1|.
TGTGCCAGCAGCCTTGGACAGGGAGGTGGCTACACCTTC
CASSLGQGGGYTF
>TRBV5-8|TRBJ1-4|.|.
TGTGCCAGCAGCTTGGTGTGGCTAAAGGCCTTT
CASSLVWLKAF
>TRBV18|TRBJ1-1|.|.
TGTGCCAGCTCACCACTGTCGGCAGGGGCCCTGGCGGGTCCTGAAGCTTTCTTT
CASSPLSAGALAGPEAFF
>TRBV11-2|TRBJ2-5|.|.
TGTGCCAGCAGCCCCAGGGCCCAAGAGACCCAGTACTTC
CASSPRAQETQYF
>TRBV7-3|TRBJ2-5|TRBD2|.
TGTGCCAGCAGCGACCGACGGGGGGGCTACGAGACCCAGTACTTC
CASSDRRGGYETQYF
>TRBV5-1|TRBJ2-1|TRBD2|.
TGCGCCAGCAGCGGTTCCCAGGGCGGGAGAAATGAGCAGTTCTTC
CASSGSQGGRNEQFF
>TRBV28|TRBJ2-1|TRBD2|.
TGTGCCAGCAGTGCCTTTAGCGGGAACTCCTACAATGAGCAGTTCTTC
CASSAFSGNSYNEQFF
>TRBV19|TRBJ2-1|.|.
TGTGCCAGTAGTATCCTCATCGGGCAGGGGAACAATGAGCAGTTCTTC
CASSILIGQGNNEQFF
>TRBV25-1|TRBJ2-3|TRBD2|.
TGTGCCAGCGGAAGCGGGAGGGGGCCAGATACGCAGTATTTT
CASGSGRGPDTQYF
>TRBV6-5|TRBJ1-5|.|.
TGTGCCAGCAGTTTAGGAACAGGCAATCAGCCCCAGCATTTT
CASSLGTGNQPQHF
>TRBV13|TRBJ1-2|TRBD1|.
TGTGCCAGCAGCTTTATGAGGGGGCGACTTAACTATGGCTACACCTTC
CASSFMRGRLNYGYTF
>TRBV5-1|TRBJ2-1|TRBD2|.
TGCGCCAGCAGTCCCTCTTACGGGACTAGCGGGACCAATGAGCAGTTCTTC
CASSPSYGTSGTNEQFF
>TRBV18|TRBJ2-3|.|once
TGTGCCAGCTCACCACTAGGGTCAGATACGCAGTATTTT
CASSPLGSDTQYF
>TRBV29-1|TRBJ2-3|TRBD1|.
TGCAGCGTTTCGACAGGGGGCGCGTCAGATACGCAGTATTTT
CSVSTGGASDTQYF
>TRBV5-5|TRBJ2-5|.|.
TGTGCCAGCACCGAGCGCGGGACAGATGTGTACCAAGAGACCCAGTACTTC
CASTERGTDVYQETQYF
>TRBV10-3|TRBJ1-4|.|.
TGTGCCATCAGTGAGCGGGGAGGTAATGAAAAACTGTTTTTT
CAISERGGNEKLFF
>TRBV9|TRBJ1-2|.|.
TGTGCCAGCAGCGTAGAGTTAGGTTCTAACTATGGCTACACCTTC
CASSVELGSNYGYTF
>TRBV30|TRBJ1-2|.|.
TGTGCCTGGAGCCTATCACTTGCCGGTTCCTATGGCTACACCTTC
CAWSLSLAGSYGYTF
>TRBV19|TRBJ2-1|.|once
TGTGCCAGTAGTATACAGGGCCATGAGCAGTTCTTC
CASSIQGHEQFF
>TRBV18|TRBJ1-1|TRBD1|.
TGTGCCAGCTCACTAAACAGGGGAGGAGCCGCTGAAGCTTTCTTT
CASSLNRGGAAEAFF
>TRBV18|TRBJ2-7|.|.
TGTGCCAGCTCACCCGGGGGCAGCTCCTACGAGCAGTACTTC
CASSPGGSSYEQYF
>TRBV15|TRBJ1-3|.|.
TGTGCCACCAGCATGCGGGGGGGGAACACCATATATTTT
CATSMRGGNTIYF
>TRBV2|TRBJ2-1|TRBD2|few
TGTGCCAGCAGAGCTAGGAGTGGGGGGGTGTTCGACGAGCAGTTCTTC
CASRARSGGVFDEQFF
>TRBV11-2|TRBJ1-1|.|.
TGTGCCAGCAGCTTGGTGGTGAACACTGAAGCTTTCTTT
CASSLVVNTEAFF
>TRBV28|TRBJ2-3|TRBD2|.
TGTGCCAGCAGTTTCCGCGGTGCATTGCGGGAGCGAGACACAGATACGCAGTATTTT
CASSFRGALRERDTDTQYF
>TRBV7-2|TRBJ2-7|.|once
TGTGCCAGCAGCCTCCGCCCGGGCAGGGAGATTTTGAGGTCCTACGAGCAGTACTTC
CASSLRPGREILRSYEQYF
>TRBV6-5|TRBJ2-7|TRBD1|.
TGTGCCAGCAGTCGACAGGGAAGCTCCTACGAGCAGTACTTC
CASSRQGSSYEQYF
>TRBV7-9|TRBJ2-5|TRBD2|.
TGTGCCAGCAGCTTACTAGCGGGAATGTTTGAGACCCAGTACTTC
CASSLLAGMFETQYF
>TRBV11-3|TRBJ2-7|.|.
TGTGCCAGCAGCAACGACAGCTACGAGCAGTACTTC
CASSNDSYEQYF
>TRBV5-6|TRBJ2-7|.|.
TGTGCCAGCAGCTTGAGCAGTTACAACTACGAGCAGTACTTC
CASSLSSYNYEQYF